This entry lists 31 T cell receptor beta chains sequenced from one sample in a study of T cell responses to AZD1222 COVID-19 vaccine. Here immunoSEQ multiplex PCR was the method, and the copy in TCRdb shows in-frame clones only, minus some. The profile shows more than 85,000 clones, 88% of them singletons. Specimen: peripheral blood, collected 28 days after the second AZD1222 dose. Receptor source: an adult who received the AZD1222 COVID-19 vaccine.

This clone was found a few times. This chain uses TRBV19 with TRBJ2-7, with D perhaps matching TRBD2 (6 bases). Germline values: CDR1 LNHDA, CDR2 SQIVND (reference sequence). This CDR3 has 14 amino acids. Trimming left V 6 bases short and J 0 bases short, with 12 bases between. The CDR3: CASSAGGDSYEQYF. Here the CDR3 DNA reads TGTGCCAGTAGCGCTGGCGGGGACTCCTACGAGCAGTACTTC. Variable domain in full (rest from reference TRBV19 and TRBJ2-7): DGGITQSPKYLFRKEGQNVTLSCEQNLNHDAMYWYRQDPGQGLRLIYYSQIVNDFQKGDIAEGYSVSREKKESFPLTVTSAQKNPTAFYLCASSAGGDSYEQYFGPGTRLTVT.

J is TRBJ1-1 and V is TRBV30, with D perhaps TRBD1 (5 bases). The V and J ends lost 0 bases and 4 bases respectively, with 21 bases between them. There are 17 residues in the CDR3. Germline CDR1 GTSNPN, CDR2 SVGIG (reference sequence). The CDR3 loop is CAWSVSYGVSGGTEAFF. The CDR3, as DNA: TGTGCCTGGAGTGTATCTTACGGGGTAAGCGGGGGCACTGAAGCTTTCTTT.

A single count supports this clone. The chain combines TRBV4-2 with TRBJ2-1; no clear D. Trimming took off 1 base at V and 5 bases at J, with 18 bases between the two ends. This CDR3 region has 17 residues. Per germline, CDR1 LGHNA and CDR2 YNFKEQ. CDR3 DNA sequence: TGTGCCAGCAGCCAAGTTTTGTCAGGCGGTACCGACAATGAGCAGTTCTTC. Its translation is CASSQVLSGGTDNEQFF.

The genes are TRBV7-7 and TRBJ2-5, with 9 bases matching TRBD1. Germline V CDR1 and CDR2: SSHAT, FNYEAQ (reference sequence). With 1 base clipped from V and 4 bases from J, the junction kept 4 bases outside the gene matches. CDR3 length: 15 amino acids. The CDR3 spells CASSLDRGRGETQYF. The CDR3 bases are TGTGCCAGCAGCTTAGACAGGGGGCGGGGAGAGACCCAGTACTTC.

V and J are TRBV6-5 and TRBJ2-2, with TRBD1 identical over 7 bases. V trimming: 4 bases; J trimming: 4 bases; junction bases outside the gene matches: 3. The CDR3 runs to 14 residues. The germline gives CDR1 MNHEY, CDR2 SVGAGI. The CDR3 nucleotides are TGTGCCAGCAGTTTAGCAGGGGGCACCGGGGAGCTGTTTTTT. This sequence encodes CASSLAGGTGELFF.

J is TRBJ1-2 and V is TRBV6-5; 9 bases map to TRBD1. The CDR3 consists of 15 residues. J was trimmed by 4 bases and V by 2 bases; bases with no gene match: 5. The germline gives CDR1 MNHEY, CDR2 SVGAGI. The CDR3 nucleotides read TGTGCCAGCAGTTACCCGGGGACAGGGATCTATGGCTACACCTTC. Protein sequence: CASSYPGTGIYGYTF.

The chain recombines TRBV5-1 with TRBJ1-6; 11 positions agree with TRBD1. Germline CDR1 reads SGHRS; CDR2 reads YFSETQ. V was pared by 3 bases and J by 10 bases, with 12 bases of the junction left unmatched. This CDR3 comprises 17 residues. CDR3 residues: CASSWRTTGTGGSPLHF. CDR3 nucleotides: TGCGCCAGCAGCTGGAGAACGACCGGGACAGGGGGATCACCCCTCCACTTT.

This chain uses TRBV28 with TRBJ1-3; weak D call: TRBD1 (6 bases). The CDR3 sequence is 14 residues long. CDR1 and CDR2 (germline): MDHEN, SYDVKM. The V end was cut by 5 bases, the J end by 2 bases, with 10 bases between. CDR3 amino acids: CASSQRQAGNTIYF. CDR3 DNA: TGTGCCAGCAGTCAAAGACAGGCTGGAAACACCATATATTTT.

The chain couples TRBV11-3 to TRBJ1-6; possibly TRBD1 for D (5 bases). The CDR3 sequence is 13 residues long. Trimming pared 11 bases from V and 5 bases from J, leaving 13 bases between. CDR1 is SGHNT, CDR2 YENEEA, per germline. Here the CDR3 reads CAGTLGDNSPLHF. The CDR3 DNA reads as TGTGCCGGGACTTTGGGCGATAATTCACCCCTCCACTTT.

This clone occurred once. The chain carries TRBV5-5 and TRBJ1-2, with D perhaps matching TRBD1 (5 bases). The V end lost 4 bases, the J end lost 2 bases, and 15 bases lay between the germline ends. The CDR3 has 15 residues. Germline V lookup: CDR1 SGHKS, CDR2 YYEKEE (reference sequence). This CDR3 is CASSPRQGLNYGYTF. Here the CDR3 DNA reads TGTGCCAGCAGCCCCCGGCAGGGTCTAAACTATGGCTACACCTTC.

The rearrangement joins TRBV9 to TRBJ2-7; no clear D. V was pared by 0 bases and J by 6 bases, with 10 bases between. The CDR3 contains 13 residues. CDR1 SGDLS and CDR2 YYNGEE come from the germline V gene. CDR3 nucleotides: TGTGCCAGCAGCGTAGACCCTCTCCGCGAGCAGTACTTC. Translating gives CASSVDPLREQYF.

The chain has TRBV3-1 (or the pseudogene TRBV3-2) and TRBJ2-3; D unresolved. V lost 0 bases and J 0 bases, leaving 7 bases between the germline ends. Germline lookup yields CDR1 LGHDT and CDR2 YNNKEL (reference sequence). The CDR3 is made up of 15 amino acids. Here the CDR3 DNA reads TGTGCCAGCAGCCAAGACGGAGTTAGCACAGATACGCAGTATTTT. Amino acids: CASSQDGVSTDTQYF.

This chain links TRBV7-2 with TRBJ1-2, with D possibly matching TRBD1 (6 bases). The CDR3 has 14 amino acids. Trimming shortened V by 5 bases and J by 4 bases, and 14 bases separated the two germline ends. Germline V CDR1 and CDR2: SGHTA, FQGNSA. CDR3 DNA sequence: TGTGCCAGCAGCATAGACAGGAACCTCTATGGCTACACCTTC. Amino acid sequence: CASSIDRNLYGYTF.

V and J are TRBV30 and TRBJ2-7; D is possibly TRBD1 or TRBD2 (5 bases each). V was trimmed by 7 bases and J by 3 bases, leaving 16 bases between them. There are 13 residues in the CDR3. The germline gives CDR1 GTSNPN, CDR2 SVGIG (reference sequence). The CDR3 reads CASARDPFYEQYF. In DNA, the CDR3 is TGTGCCTCTGCCCGGGACCCATTCTACGAGCAGTACTTC. The full variable domain, its missing parts supplied by reference TRBV30 and TRBJ2-7, is SQTIHQWPATLVQPVGSPLSLECTVEGTSNPNLYWYRQAAGRGLQLLFYSVGIGQISSEVPQNLSASRPQDRQFILSSKKLLLSDSGFYLCASARDPFYEQYFGPGTRLTVT.

J is TRBJ1-1 and V is TRBV25-1; 9 bases align to TRBD1. The germline CDR1 and CDR2 sequences are MGHDK and SYGVNS. The junction had 5 bases not matched to a gene; V was cut back by 5 bases and J by 4 bases. CDR3 length: 14 residues. Here the CDR3 reads CASSTTGGGTEAFF. In DNA, the CDR3 is TGTGCCAGCAGTACGACAGGGGGTGGCACTGAAGCTTTCTTT.

The J gene is TRBJ1-5, the V gene TRBV28, with D tentatively TRBD1 (6 bases). From germline, CDR1 is MDHEN and CDR2 SYDVKM. The CDR3 has 16 amino acids. Trimming pared 2 bases from V and 6 bases from J, leaving 17 bases between. CDR3 bases: TGTGCCAGCAGTTTAGGTACAGGGACTCTCGGTCAGCCCCAGCATTTT. Translated, it gives CASSLGTGTLGQPQHF.

The V and J genes are TRBV18 and TRBJ2-5, with TRBD2 matching 8 bases. The CDR3 spans 15 residues. CDR1 and CDR2 from the germline V gene are KGHSH and LQKENI. Trimming took 0 bases from V and 4 from J; bases not matched to a gene: 4. CDR3 sequence: CASSPPGLGGETQYF. The CDR3, as DNA: TGTGCCAGCTCACCACCGGGACTAGGGGGAGAGACCCAGTACTTC.

The rearrangement uses TRBV28 and TRBJ2-2; D may be TRBD2 (6 bases). CDR1 is MDHEN, CDR2 SYDVKM, per germline. This CDR3 has 16 amino acids. V lost 10 bases to trimming and J lost 4 bases, with 22 bases between them. The CDR3 sequence is CATASGLNRATGELFF. The DNA of the CDR3 is TGTGCCACAGCCTCGGGACTGAATCGGGCCACCGGGGAGCTGTTTTTT. Full variable domain (remainder filled in from reference TRBV28 and TRBJ2-2): DVKVTQSSRYLVKRTGEKVFLECVQDMDHENMFWYRQDPGLGLRLIYFSYDVKMKEKGDIPEGYSVSREKKERFSLILESASTNQTSMYLCATASGLNRATGELFFGEGSRLTVL.

The rearrangement links TRBV4-2 to TRBJ2-7; D uncertain. This CDR3 is built from 13 residues. Germline V gene sequence: CDR1 LGHNA, CDR2 YNFKEQ. The ends were cut back, 1 base at V and 5 bases at J, with 9 bases in the middle. The CDR3 DNA is TGTGCCAGCAGCCAAGTACCCGGCCACGAGCAGTACTTC. Protein sequence: CASSQVPGHEQYF.

This clone occurred once. The V and J genes are TRBV3-1 (or the pseudogene TRBV3-2) and TRBJ2-1, with TRBD2 identical over 8 bases. The CDR3 runs to 17 residues. Germline CDR1 is LGHDT and CDR2 is YNNKEL (reference sequence). V dropped 0 bases and J dropped 8; count of bases not matched to a gene: 12. CDR3 amino acids: CASSQEYLREGRHEQFF. CDR3 nucleotides: TGTGCCAGCAGCCAAGAATACCTCCGGGAGGGTAGGCATGAGCAGTTCTTC.

This chain links TRBV7-6 with TRBJ1-1; unclear D gene. The CDR3 runs to 13 residues. Trimming took off 1 base at V and 10 bases at J, with 13 bases between the two ends. Per germline, CDR1 SGHVS and CDR2 FNYEAQ. CDR3 sequence: CASSLDVPGIAFF. CDR3 nucleotides: TGTGCCAGCAGCTTAGACGTCCCGGGGATAGCTTTCTTT. Variable domain in full (rest from reference TRBV7-6 and TRBJ1-1): GAGVSQSPRYKVTKRGQDVALRCDPISGHVSLYWYRQALGQGPEFLTYFNYEAQQDKSGLPNDRFSAERPEGSISTLTIQRTEQRDSAMYRCASSLDVPGIAFFGQGTRLTVV.

V is TRBV27 and J is TRBJ1-2; D is uncertain. CDR3 length: 14 residues. V lost 6 bases, J lost 3 bases, and 14 bases lay in between. Germline V gene lookup returns CDR1 MNHEY and CDR2 SMNVEV (reference sequence). In DNA form, the CDR3 reads TGTGCCAGCAGAAGACCTGAGGTGGACTATGGCTACACCTTC. This gives the protein CASRRPEVDYGYTF.

This chain links TRBV5-1 with TRBJ1-3; perhaps TRBD1 as D (5 bases). The CDR3 spans 16 residues. Germline loops: CDR1 SGHRS, CDR2 YFSETQ. Trimming removed 0 bases at V and 0 bases at J, with 10 bases between. CDR3 residues: CASSLGQQSSGNTIYF. The DNA of the CDR3 is TGCGCCAGCAGCTTGGGACAGCAAAGCTCTGGAAACACCATATATTTT. Full variable domain (outside the CDR3, taken from reference TRBV5-1 and TRBJ1-3): KAGVTQTPRYLIKTRGQQVTLSCSPISGHRSVSWYQQTPGQGLQFLFEYFSETQRNKGNFPGRFSGRQFSNSRSEMNVSTLELGDSALYLCASSLGQQSSGNTIYFGEGSWLTVV.

The V and J genes are TRBV18 and TRBJ1-1, with D perhaps TRBD1 (5 bases). The V and J ends lost 5 bases and 13 bases respectively, with 26 bases between them. Germline lookup yields CDR1 KGHSH and CDR2 LQKENI. CDR3 length equals 15 residues. The DNA of the CDR3 is TGTGCCAGCTCAGGACGGGCAGGGTCTTACGACAAAGGTTTCTTT. Its protein is CASSGRAGSYDKGFF.

This chain links TRBV4-1 with TRBJ2-7; tentative D call: TRBD1 (6 bases). V lost 2 bases and J lost 2, with 13 bases in between. This CDR3 has 15 residues. The germline V gene encodes CDR1 MGHRA and CDR2 YSYEKL. CDR3 residues: CASSQTQGRAYEQYF. CDR3 nucleotides: TGCGCCAGCAGCCAAACACAGGGAAGGGCCTACGAGCAGTACTTC.

The rearrangement links TRBV28 to TRBJ1-1; D is unresolved. Germline CDR1 is MDHEN and CDR2 is SYDVKM. V was pared by 6 bases and J by 1 base, with 12 bases between. The CDR3 is made up of 14 amino acids. The CDR3 nucleotides read TGTGCCAGCAGCCTCCCAGGAGGGAACACTGAAGCTTTCTTT. This gives the protein CASSLPGGNTEAFF. The whole variable domain, filled in from reference TRBV28 and TRBJ1-1, reads DVKVTQSSRYLVKRTGEKVFLECVQDMDHENMFWYRQDPGLGLRLIYFSYDVKMKEKGDIPEGYSVSREKKERFSLILESASTNQTSMYLCASSLPGGNTEAFFGQGTRLTVV.

This chain links TRBV10-3 with TRBJ2-7; 8 positions agree with TRBD2. CDR1 and CDR2 from the germline V gene are ENHRY and SYGVKD. The CDR3 runs to 14 residues. V trimming: 2 bases; J trimming: 5 bases; junction bases outside the gene matches: 5. CDR3 amino acids: CAISETGGPNEQYF. The CDR3 DNA reads TGTGCCATCAGTGAGACGGGAGGGCCGAACGAGCAGTACTTC.

The V gene is TRBV7-8, the J gene TRBJ2-1; the D gene is possibly TRBD1 (6 bases). Trimming shortened V by 5 bases and J by 4 bases, and 15 bases separated the two germline ends. Per germline, CDR1 SGHVS and CDR2 FQNEAQ. The CDR3 sequence is 15 residues long. The DNA of the CDR3 is TGTGCCAGCAGCCCTACCCCGGACAGATACAATGAGCAGTTCTTC. Translating it yields CASSPTPDRYNEQFF.

The chain has TRBV19 and TRBJ1-5, with TRBD1 as a possible D gene (5 bases). CDR1 and CDR2 from the germline V gene are LNHDA and SQIVND (reference sequence). This CDR3 comprises 14 residues. Trimming took off 5 bases at V and 7 bases at J, with 15 bases between the two ends. Written as DNA, the CDR3 is TGTGCCAGTAGTTGGCAGGGAAGAAACCAGCCCCAGCATTTT. Translation gives CASSWQGRNQPQHF.

This clone was seen a single time. For the CDR3, the DNA is TGTGCCAGCCCCAGGTTGACAGAGGGGAGGAATGAGCAGTTCTTC. It translates to CASPRLTEGRNEQFF. The chain joins TRBV28 to TRBJ2-1; tentative D call: TRBD2 (6 bases). In germline, CDR1 is MDHEN, CDR2 SYDVKM. V was clipped by 8 bases and J by 7 bases, with 21 bases between them. CDR3 length: 15 amino acids.

The V and J genes are TRBV6-5 and TRBJ1-1; no firm D call. CDR3 size: 12 residues. CDR1 is MNHEY, CDR2 SVGAGI, per germline. The V end lost 8 bases, the J end lost 3 bases, and 10 bases lay between the germline ends. CDR3 in amino acids: CASVRTDTEAFF. DNA for the CDR3: TGTGCCAGCGTCCGGACCGACACTGAAGCTTTCTTT.